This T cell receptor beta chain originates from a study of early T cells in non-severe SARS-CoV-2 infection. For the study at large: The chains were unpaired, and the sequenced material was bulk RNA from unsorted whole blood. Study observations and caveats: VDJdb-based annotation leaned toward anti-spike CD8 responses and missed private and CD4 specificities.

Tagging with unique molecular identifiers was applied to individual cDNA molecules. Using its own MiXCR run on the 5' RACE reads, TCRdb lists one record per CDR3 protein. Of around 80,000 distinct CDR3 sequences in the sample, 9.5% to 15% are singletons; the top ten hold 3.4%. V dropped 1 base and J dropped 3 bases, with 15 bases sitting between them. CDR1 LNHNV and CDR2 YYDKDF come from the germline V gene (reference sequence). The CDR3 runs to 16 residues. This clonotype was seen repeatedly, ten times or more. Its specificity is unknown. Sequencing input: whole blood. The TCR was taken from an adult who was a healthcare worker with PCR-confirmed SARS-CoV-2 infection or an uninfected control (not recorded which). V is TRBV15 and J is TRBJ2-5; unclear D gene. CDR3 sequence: CATSRGARPREETQYF. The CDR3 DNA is TGTGCCACCAGCAGAGGTGCTAGACCTCGCGAAGAGACCCAGTACTTC.